This entry lists 10 T cell receptor beta chains sequenced from one sample in a study of PD-L1 blockade in urothelial cancer. Profiled with immunoSEQ multiplex PCR; TCRdb holds only in-frame clones, not every one. The table shows roughly 28,000 clones, with around four fifths occurring only once. Specified time point: peripheral blood 6 weeks after treatment start. Source: PBMCs, taken around atezolizumab (anti-PD-L1) treatment. All receptors come from a man between 65 and 85 years old with urothelial cancer.

The V gene is TRBV5-1, the J gene TRBJ1-2, with TRBD1 as a possible D gene (6 bases). This CDR3 contains 14 residues. V was trimmed by 5 bases and J by 8 bases, leaving 19 bases between them. Germline-derived CDR1 and CDR2 are SGHRS and YFSETQ. CDR3 coding DNA: TGCGCCAGCAGTCTGGACCCAAGGGGGAACGGCTACACCTTC. This sequence encodes CASSLDPRGNGYTF.

This clone was counted only a few times. This chain connects TRBV27 to TRBJ2-1, with D perhaps TRBD2 (6 bases). Germline CDR1 and CDR2: MNHEY and SMNVEV (reference sequence). The CDR3 extends over 11 amino acids. V shed 3 bases and J shed 10 bases, with 7 bases lying between them. The DNA for the CDR3 is TGTGCCAGCAGTTTCCGGGGGGAGCAGTTCTTC. The encoded protein is CASSFRGEQFF.

This chain uses TRBV6-5 with TRBJ2-1; D is ambiguous. Trimming took off 7 bases at V and 8 bases at J, with 9 bases between the two ends. The CDR3 has 11 amino acids. CDR1 and CDR2 from the germline V gene are MNHEY and SVGAGI. The CDR3 region has the DNA TGTGCCAGCACCGCGCAGGATGAGCAGTTCTTC. Translating it yields CASTAQDEQFF.

The chain is built from TRBV19 and TRBJ1-5, with a weak D call TRBD1 (6 bases). CDR3 length equals 18 residues. Germline lookup yields CDR1 LNHDA and CDR2 SQIVND (reference sequence). Trimming shortened V by 4 bases and J by 0 bases, and 19 bases separated the two germline ends. The DNA for the CDR3 is TGTGCCAGTAGTACCAACCCAGGGACATTTTATAGCAATCAGCCCCAGCATTTT. Its protein product is CASSTNPGTFYSNQPQHF.

The CDR3 protein is CASSIGLASTDTQYF. Here the CDR3 DNA reads TGTGCCAGCAGCATAGGACTAGCGAGCACAGATACGCAGTATTTT. The J gene is TRBJ2-3, the V gene TRBV7-7; 9 nucleotides align to TRBD2. The CDR3 has 15 amino acids. Losses at the gene ends were 5 bases for V and 0 bases for J; bases not matched to a gene: 3. CDR1 is SSHAT, CDR2 FNYEAQ, per germline (reference sequence).

This clone appeared a few times. This chain connects TRBV7-9 to TRBJ2-7, with 7 bases lining up with TRBD1. This CDR3 spans 14 amino acids. The V segment lost 6 bases and the J segment 2 bases; nucleotides outside the gene matches: 7. Germline CDR1 SEHNR, CDR2 FQNEAQ (reference sequence). CDR3 bases: TGTGCCAGCAGTCCTCCGGACAGGCCCTACGAGCAGTACTTC. Translation gives CASSPPDRPYEQYF.

This chain joins TRBV6-5 and TRBJ2-7, with a possible D match to TRBD1 (6 bases). CDR3 length equals 14 residues. Germline V CDR1 and CDR2: MNHEY, SVGAGI. V lost 6 bases to trimming and J lost 2 bases, with 14 bases between them. CDR3 protein: CASRVSRDTYEQYF. DNA for the CDR3: TGTGCCAGCAGGGTGTCCAGGGACACCTACGAGCAGTACTTC.

V usage is TRBV7-2 and J usage is TRBJ2-3, with 10 bases aligning to TRBD2. In germline, CDR1 is SGHTA, CDR2 FQGNSA. CDR3 length: 16 amino acids. V shed 1 base, J shed 5 bases, and the junction held 6 bases outside the gene matches. The CDR3 loop is CASSLVSGGAGDTQYF. The CDR3 DNA reads as TGTGCCAGCAGCTTAGTCAGCGGGGGGGCCGGAGATACGCAGTATTTT.

The chain links TRBV4-2 to TRBJ1-5; unclear D gene. V was shortened by 0 bases and J by 7 bases, with 7 bases between the two germline ends. The CDR3 extends over 13 amino acids. CDR1 LGHNA and CDR2 YNFKEQ come from the germline V gene. The CDR3 nucleotides read TGTGCCAGCAGCCAAGATCCCAGGCAGCCCCAGCATTTT. It encodes CASSQDPRQPQHF.

CDR3 protein: CASSAGLVYNEQFF. CDR3 nucleotides: TGCGCCAGCAGCGCCGGACTGGTTTACAATGAGCAGTTCTTC. The chain has TRBV5-1 and TRBJ2-1, with a possible D match to TRBD2 (5 bases). The germline V gene encodes CDR1 SGHRS and CDR2 YFSETQ. The CDR3 runs to 14 residues. V lost 4 bases to trimming and J lost 4 bases, with 12 bases between them.